This is a list of T cell receptor beta chains from one sample in a study of naive and memory T cell subsets. TCRdb passed the 5' RACE reads through MiXCR, listing each CDR3 protein once. The table has more than 60,000 distinct CDR3 sequences, approximately 8.5% seen once. The receptors originated from a female donor in good health. CDR3s include the opening cysteine and the closing phenylalanine or tryptophan. Fields, in order: J gene, clone size, D gene, V gene, CDR3 DNA, CDR3 protein. D genes are given only for firm matches. A clone size is listed for some rows: how often the clone was seen (once, few, many), or a class if it is expanded.

j_gene: TRBJ1-4
abundance: .
d_gene: .
v_gene: TRBV20-1
CDR3nt: TGCAGTGCTAGAGCTCGGCAGGCAACTAATGAAAAACTGTTTTTT
CDR3aa: CSARARQATNEKLFF

j_gene: TRBJ1-1
abundance: many
d_gene: TRBD1
v_gene: TRBV5-1
CDR3nt: TGCGCCAGCAGCTTAACAGGGGCAAGAGAAGCTTTCTTT
CDR3aa: CASSLTGAREAFF

j_gene: TRBJ2-7
abundance: few
d_gene: TRBD1
v_gene: TRBV20-1
CDR3nt: TGCAGTGCTAGAGATTTCGCCCAGGGGGCCCCCTACGAGCAGTACTTC
CDR3aa: CSARDFAQGAPYEQYF

j_gene: TRBJ1-2
abundance: many
d_gene: TRBD1
v_gene: TRBV27
CDR3nt: TGTGCCAGCAGTAGAACGGGACAGGGAGTATTTGGCGGCTACACCTTC
CDR3aa: CASSRTGQGVFGGYTF

j_gene: TRBJ1-2
abundance: many
d_gene: .
v_gene: TRBV6-1
CDR3nt: TGTGCCAGCAGTGAAGTGGGCAGGCCAGGGGGCTACACCTTC
CDR3aa: CASSEVGRPGGYTF

j_gene: TRBJ2-5
abundance: few
d_gene: TRBD1
v_gene: TRBV30
CDR3nt: TGTGCCTGGCAGAAGACAGGGCAAGAGACCCAGTACTTC
CDR3aa: CAWQKTGQETQYF

j_gene: TRBJ1-5
abundance: .
d_gene: .
v_gene: TRBV19
CDR3nt: TGTGCCAGTAAGTCGCAGACGGGCAATCAGCCCCAGCATTTT
CDR3aa: CASKSQTGNQPQHF

j_gene: TRBJ1-2
abundance: many
d_gene: .
v_gene: TRBV28
CDR3nt: TGTGCCAGCAGTCCCGGCGGGGTTGGGAACTATGGCTACACCTTC
CDR3aa: CASSPGGVGNYGYTF

j_gene: TRBJ2-1
abundance: few
d_gene: .
v_gene: TRBV2
CDR3nt: TGTGCCAGCAGTGAGGCACCACCGATCTCCTACAATGAGCAGTTCTTC
CDR3aa: CASSEAPPISYNEQFF

j_gene: TRBJ2-2
abundance: .
d_gene: .
v_gene: TRBV7-3
CDR3nt: TGTGCCAGCAGCCTACAGGGTGACACCGGGGAGCTGTTTTTT
CDR3aa: CASSLQGDTGELFF

j_gene: TRBJ2-1
abundance: many
d_gene: TRBD2
v_gene: TRBV6-6
CDR3nt: TGTGCCAGCATGAGAAGCGGGGGAAAAAGCTCCTACAATGAGCAGTTCTTC
CDR3aa: CASMRSGGKSSYNEQFF

j_gene: TRBJ1-1
abundance: .
d_gene: .
v_gene: TRBV6-1
CDR3nt: TGTGCCAGCAGTGAAAATACAGAGAACACTGAAGCTTTCTTT
CDR3aa: CASSENTENTEAFF

j_gene: TRBJ2-7
abundance: .
d_gene: .
v_gene: TRBV5-5
CDR3nt: TGTGCCAGCAGCTTGGGGCACGAGCAGTACTTC
CDR3aa: CASSLGHEQYF